These 27 T cell receptor beta chains were all obtained from the same sample, sequenced in a study of OX40 agonist ivuxolimab in advanced cancers. Produced via immunoSEQ multiplex PCR; TCRdb's table is partial and in-frame only. Among tens of thousands of clones, about 88% were seen once, and the ten largest hold just under 1%. The input for sequencing was CD4+ or CD8+ T cells sorted from blood, taken in a trial of the OX40 agonist ivuxolimab. The source of these receptors is an adult with an advanced solid tumor such as melanoma, head and neck, liver or kidney cancer.

CDR3 in DNA: TGTGCCACCAGCAGAGATCAGGGGGATTACGAGCAGTACTTC. As protein: CATSRDQGDYEQYF. The chain is built from TRBV15 and TRBJ2-7; 7 bases agree with TRBD1. Germline loops: CDR1 LNHNV, CDR2 YYDKDF (reference sequence). CDR3 size: 14 residues. Losses at the gene ends were 0 bases for V and 4 bases for J; bases not matched to a gene: 3.

CDR3 loop: CASSPTGTVSTGELFF. CDR3 DNA sequence: TGTGCCAGCTCACCTACCGGGACAGTCAGCACCGGGGAGCTGTTTTTT. The chain links TRBV18 to TRBJ2-2; TRBD1 matches 7 bases. The CDR3 runs to 16 residues. Germline CDR1 is KGHSH and CDR2 is LQKENI. V shed 3 bases and J 4 bases; nucleotides not matched to a gene: 8.

The chain combines TRBV4-1 with TRBJ1-4, with D perhaps TRBD1 (6 bases). The germline CDR1 and CDR2 sequences are MGHRA and YSYEKL. CDR3 length: 13 amino acids. The V and J ends lost 7 bases and 2 bases respectively, with 8 bases between them. The CDR3 reads CASNDRTNEKLFF. CDR3 bases: TGCGCCAGCAATGACAGGACTAATGAAAAACTGTTTTTT.

This clone was seen only once. The J gene is TRBJ1-5, the V gene TRBV7-2; unclear D gene. This CDR3 comprises 14 residues. The V end was cut by 5 bases, the J end by 7 bases, with 15 bases between. Germline lookup yields CDR1 SGHTA and CDR2 FQGNSA. The CDR3 DNA follows: TGTGCCAGCAGCCACCCTCAGCGGTACCAGCCCCAGCATTTT. This encodes CASSHPQRYQPQHF. Together with reference TRBV7-2 and TRBJ1-5, the CDR3 gives the full variable domain: GAGVSQSPSNKVTEKGKDVELRCDPISGHTALYWYRQSLGQGLEFLIYFQGNSAPDKSGLPSDRFSAERTGGSVSTLTIQRTQQEDSAVYLCASSHPQRYQPQHFGDGTRLSIL.

The chain is built from TRBV2 and TRBJ1-2, with a possible D match to TRBD1 (5 bases). This CDR3 has 18 residues. CDR1 is SNHLY, CDR2 FYNNEI, per germline. V was pared by 1 base and J by 2 bases, with 20 bases between. In DNA, the CDR3 is TGTGCCAGCAGTGAAGACCGCCAGGGTTGGGGTTACAACTATGGCTACACCTTC. Its protein is CASSEDRQGWGYNYGYTF.

This chain uses TRBV7-9 with TRBJ1-4; TRBD1 aligns across 7 bases. V was clipped by 5 bases and J by 6 bases; unmatched bases: 18. CDR3 length: 18 residues. Germline V gene lookup returns CDR1 SEHNR and CDR2 FQNEAQ (reference sequence). The CDR3 nucleotides read TGTGCCAGCAGCCCCAGACGTTTCCCGGGACAGTGGGATGAAAAACTGTTTTTT. Amino acid sequence: CASSPRRFPGQWDEKLFF.

The chain recombines TRBV7-6 with TRBJ2-3; 12 positions agree with TRBD2. Germline V gene sequence: CDR1 SGHVS, CDR2 FNYEAQ. V dropped 5 bases and J dropped 6; count of bases not matched to a gene: 3. The CDR3 is 14 amino acids. CDR3 nucleotide sequence: TGTGCCAGCAGCGCCACTAGCGGGGGGGATACGCAGTATTTT. It translates to CASSATSGGDTQYF.

The rearrangement joins TRBV5-1 to TRBJ2-7, with a possible D match to TRBD1 (5 bases). The CDR3 covers 15 residues. Germline CDR1 is SGHRS and CDR2 is YFSETQ. The V end lost 4 bases, the J end lost 4 bases, and 18 bases lay between the germline ends. CDR3 sequence: CASSPGVWQGYEQYF. CDR3 DNA sequence: TGCGCCAGCAGCCCTGGCGTGTGGCAGGGATACGAGCAGTACTTC.

The chain carries TRBV2 and TRBJ2-2; the match to TRBD2 covers 7 bases. There are 15 residues in the CDR3. V lost 4 bases to trimming and J lost 0 bases; unmatched junction nucleotides: 2. Germline CDR1 SNHLY, CDR2 FYNNEI. CDR3 sequence (DNA): TGTGCCAGCAGTGGGCTAGCGGCGAACACCGGGGAGCTGTTTTTT. It yields the protein CASSGLAANTGELFF.

The rearrangement joins TRBV19 to TRBJ2-1, with 9 positions matching TRBD1. Trimming took 10 bases from V and 9 from J; bases not matched to a gene: 13. Per germline, CDR1 LNHDA and CDR2 SQIVND (reference sequence). CDR3 size: 14 residues. In nucleotides, the CDR3 is TGTGCCACCTCAGAGGGACAGGGTTTCATTGAGCAGTTCTTC. It specifies CATSEGQGFIEQFF.

This clone has only one observation. The rearrangement links TRBV7-3 to TRBJ2-7, with a tentative D call TRBD2 (5 bases). V was trimmed by 5 bases and J by 4 bases, leaving 12 bases between them. CDR1 SGHTA and CDR2 FQGTGA come from the germline V gene. The CDR3 is 13 amino acids. CDR3 in amino acids: CASSEGLGYEQYF. The CDR3 DNA sequence: TGTGCCAGCAGCGAGGGCCTTGGTTACGAGCAGTACTTC.

A single count supports this clone. The gene calls are TRBV7-2 and TRBJ2-7; D perhaps matches TRBD1 (6 bases). V gave up 5 bases and J gave up 3 bases, with 14 bases separating them. Germline lookup yields CDR1 SGHTA and CDR2 FQGNSA. This CDR3 is 14 amino acids long. CDR3 sequence: CASSRGQTNYEQYF. CDR3 DNA: TGTGCCAGCAGCCGTGGACAGACTAACTACGAGCAGTACTTC. Complete variable domain (other parts from reference TRBV7-2 and TRBJ2-7): GAGVSQSPSNKVTEKGKDVELRCDPISGHTALYWYRQSLGQGLEFLIYFQGNSAPDKSGLPSDRFSAERTGGSVSTLTIQRTQQEDSAVYLCASSRGQTNYEQYFGPGTRLTVT.

The chain is built from TRBV13 and TRBJ1-1; the D is unclear. Trimming removed 1 base at V and 0 bases at J, with 3 bases between. Germline CDR1 reads PRHDT; CDR2 reads FYEKMQ (reference sequence). CDR3 length equals 13 residues. The CDR3 reads CASSLDMNTEAFF. CDR3 DNA sequence: TGTGCCAGCAGCTTAGACATGAACACTGAAGCTTTCTTT. Using reference TRBV13 and TRBJ1-1 for the parts outside the CDR3, the full variable domain is AAGVIQSPRHLIKEKRETATLKCYPIPRHDTVYWYQQGPGQDPQFLISFYEKMQSDKGSIPDRFSAQQFSDYHSELNMSSLELGDSALYFCASSLDMNTEAFFGQGTRLTVV.

About this clone: At one end the junction does not follow the germline gene, possibly because of a read error. The chain uses TRBV19 and TRBJ2-7; 10 nucleotides match TRBD1. Germline-derived CDR1 and CDR2 are LNHDA and SQIVND (reference sequence). The CDR3 has 16 amino acids. As DNA, the CDR3 is TGTGCCAGTAGTTTCATGACAGGGGGCCCCTCCGACGAGCAGTACTTC. Its protein product is CASSFMTGGPSDEQYF.

This sequence joins TRBV30 and TRBJ2-1; 9 bases align to TRBD1. V shed 3 bases, J shed 8 bases, and the junction held 8 bases outside the gene matches. Germline lookup yields CDR1 GTSNPN and CDR2 SVGIG (reference sequence). The CDR3 has 14 amino acids. CDR3 DNA: TGTGCCTGGAGGCCGGGACAGGGTCGGGATGAGCAGTTCTTC. Residues: CAWRPGQGRDEQFF.

This clone occurred once. The rearrangement joins TRBV6-5 to TRBJ2-7; 8 nucleotides agree with TRBD2. The CDR3 is 15 residues long. CDR1 MNHEY and CDR2 SVGAGI come from the germline V gene. V dropped 2 bases and J dropped 3; count of bases not matched to a gene: 6. CDR3 sequence: CASSYALADSYEQYF. CDR3 nucleotide sequence: TGTGCCAGCAGTTACGCACTAGCGGATAGCTACGAGCAGTACTTC.

This chain uses TRBV7-9 with TRBJ2-1; D is unresolved. The CDR3 totals 12 residues. Germline CDR1 and CDR2: SEHNR and FQNEAQ (reference sequence). The V gene lost 1 base and the J gene lost 7 bases, with 5 bases spanning the gap. In nucleotides, the CDR3 is TGTGCCAGCAGCTTAGTGGTAAATGAGCAGTTCTTC. This translates into CASSLVVNEQFF.

The chain employs TRBV25-1 and TRBJ2-7, with no clear D. The CDR3 is made up of 15 amino acids. V was clipped by 1 base and J by 2 bases, with 12 bases between them. Germline assignment: CDR1 MGHDK and CDR2 SYGVNS. CDR3 loop: CASSESKVSTYEQYF. The CDR3 nucleotides are TGTGCCAGCAGTGAATCCAAAGTCAGTACCTACGAGCAGTACTTC.

The gene calls are TRBV19 and TRBJ1-2, with D unresolved. This CDR3 has 12 amino acids. Germline V CDR1 and CDR2: LNHDA, SQIVND (reference sequence). The V and J ends lost 4 bases and 2 bases respectively, with 5 bases between them. CDR3 coding DNA: TGTGCCAGTAGTAGCGGGAACTATGGCTACACCTTC. Translation gives CASSSGNYGYTF.

This chain joins TRBV10-3 and TRBJ2-2, with 8 bases fitting TRBD1. The CDR3 is made up of 12 amino acids. The germline V gene encodes CDR1 ENHRY and CDR2 SYGVKD. V lost 9 bases to trimming and J lost 6 bases; unmatched junction nucleotides: 3. The CDR3 protein is CAIDRGPGELFF. The CDR3 DNA reads TGTGCCATAGACAGGGGCCCCGGGGAGCTGTTTTTT.

J is TRBJ1-1 and V is TRBV14, with unresolved D. V shed 1 base and J shed 4 bases, with 10 bases lying between them. Looked up from germline, CDR1 is SGHDN and CDR2 is FVKESK. The CDR3 is 14 residues long. The CDR3 reads CASSQAVEITEAFF. The DNA of the CDR3 is TGTGCCAGCAGCCAAGCAGTCGAGATCACTGAAGCTTTCTTT.

The V and J genes are TRBV5-1 and TRBJ2-3; TRBD2 agrees at 10 bases. The germline V gene encodes CDR1 SGHRS and CDR2 YFSETQ. Trimming took 4 bases from V and 6 from J; bases not matched to a gene: 14. The CDR3 spans 17 residues. In DNA, the CDR3 is TGCGCCAGCAGCCCGGTAGCGGGGGGACCTCAGTTTGATACGCAGTATTTT. This gives the protein CASSPVAGGPQFDTQYF.

This chain connects TRBV18 to TRBJ2-5; the D is unclear. The CDR3 spans 12 residues. Trimming cost V 6 bases and J 1 base, with 6 bases left between them. Per germline, CDR1 KGHSH and CDR2 LQKENI. This CDR3 is CASSLLQETQYF. The CDR3 coding sequence is TGTGCCAGCTCGCTCCTCCAAGAGACCCAGTACTTC. Full variable domain (rest looked up from reference TRBV18 and TRBJ2-5): NAGVMQNPRHLVRRRGQEARLRCSPMKGHSHVYWYRQLPEEGLKFMVYLQKENIIDESGMPKERFSAEFPKEGPSILRIQQVVRGDSAAYFCASSLLQETQYFGPGTRLLVL.

This chain uses TRBV7-9 with TRBJ2-1; D is unresolved. V gave up 2 bases and J gave up 5 bases, with 10 bases separating them. Germline values: CDR1 SEHNR, CDR2 FQNEAQ (reference sequence). This CDR3 spans 14 amino acids. In DNA form, the CDR3 reads TGTGCCAGCAGCTTAACACTCCCCGACAATGAGCAGTTCTTC. It translates to CASSLTLPDNEQFF. The full variable domain, completed using reference TRBV7-9 and TRBJ2-1, is DTGVSQNPRHKITKRGQNVTFRCDPISEHNRLYWYRQTLGQGPEFLTYFQNEAQLEKSRLLSDRFSAERPKGSFSTLEIQRTEQGDSAMYLCASSLTLPDNEQFFGPGTRLTVL.

This chain joins TRBV4-3 and TRBJ2-6, with D tentatively TRBD2 (5 bases). This CDR3 has 13 amino acids. CDR1 LGHNA and CDR2 YSLEER come from the germline V gene. V dropped 8 bases and J dropped 1 base, with 6 bases sitting between them. The CDR3 loop reads CASGSSGANVLTF. The CDR3 DNA sequence: TGCGCCAGCGGGAGTTCTGGGGCCAACGTCCTGACTTTC.

The chain carries TRBV2 and TRBJ1-1, with 9 nucleotides matching TRBD1. Germline V gives CDR1 SNHLY, CDR2 FYNNEI. J lost 7 bases, V lost 6 bases, and 3 bases had no gene match. This CDR3 is 12 amino acids long. CDR3 DNA: TGTGCCAGCAGGGGACAGGGATATGAAGCTTTCTTT. It translates to CASRGQGYEAFF.

The V call is TRBV6-5, the J call TRBJ2-3; D remains unclear. Germline CDR1 MNHEY, CDR2 SVGAGI. The CDR3 runs 13 residues. Trimming removed 9 bases at V and 4 bases at J, with 14 bases between. CDR3 sequence reads: CASQWTDADTQYF. CDR3 bases: TGTGCCAGTCAATGGACCGACGCAGATACGCAGTATTTT.